One TCR beta chain is described in this entry. CDR1 is SGHVS and CDR2 is FNYEAQ in the germline V gene. The CDR3 has 15 residues. V dropped 3 bases and J dropped 12; count of bases not matched to a gene: 9. The record originates from a study of blood T cell repertoires in COVID-19. Study overall: Spain, Italy and the United States supplied samples that represented acute and convalescent COVID-19. PBMCs, B-cell-depleted T cells, or T cells were the source of the cDNA or gDNA that made up the material.

In the original workflow: Estimates of nucleated cell counts were drawn from the amplification of reference gene primers. Generated by immunoSEQ multiplex PCR, the TCRdb table keeps only in-frame clones and is missing some. V, J and clone size derive from that table, while D and trimming were established from the DNA sequence. The sample holds more than 85,000 clones, about 86% seen once. V usage is TRBV7-6 and J usage is TRBJ2-1; TRBD2 matches at 12 bases. The TCR originated in a man in his sixties with acute or convalescent COVID-19. The specimen was peripheral blood. The CDR3 nucleotides read TGTGCCAGCAGCTTTTCCCTAGCGGGAGGGCGGGCGCAGTTCTTC. It is translated as CASSFSLAGGRAQFF. The full variable domain, completed using reference TRBV7-6 and TRBJ2-1, is GAGVSQSPRYKVTKRGQDVALRCDPISGHVSLYWYRQALGQGPEFLTYFNYEAQQDKSGLPNDRFSAERPEGSISTLTIQRTEQRDSAMYRCASSFSLAGGRAQFFGPGTRLTVL.